A selection of T cell receptor beta chains follows, all from one sample in a study of radiotherapy plus CTLA-4 blockade in lung cancer. Assay used: immunoSEQ multiplex PCR; TCRdb lists only in-frame clones, some missing. In the table there are about 51,000 clones, around 75% of which are singletons. The sequencing used peripheral blood, collected from a patient treated with radiotherapy plus ipilimumab. Every receptor here comes from a human donor with non-small cell lung cancer who had a complete response to radiotherapy plus ipilimumab. CDR3s leave out the opening cysteine and the closing phenylalanine or tryptophan. The order of the fields is J gene, V gene, CDR3 protein.

TRBJ1-1 TRBV5-6 ASSLADRVGEAF
TRBJ2-6 TRBV29-1 SVKTVGSGANVLT
TRBJ2-1 TRBV7-9 ASSPRTSGSNEQF
TRBJ1-1 TRBV6-5 ASSYSRGKTEAF
TRBJ1-1 TRBV19 ASSSRRVWDTEAF
TRBJ1-2 TRBV5-6 ASIRDRAANYGYT
TRBJ1-2 TRBV4-3 ASSQERGLPHGYT
TRBJ1-1 TRBV19 ASSIIQKNTEAF
TRBJ1-4 TRBV14 ASSQYQPGVEKLF
TRBJ1-2 TRBV6-5 ASSSVNGYT
TRBJ1-2 TRBV27 ASSLNRDRGASGYT
TRBJ2-7 TRBV18 ASSPGIYEQY
TRBJ2-3 TRBV15 ATSTGTSGDTDTQY
TRBJ2-1 TRBV10-3 ATLGRGTYNEQF
TRBJ1-1 TRBV28 ASSRVGQGADFWSGNTEAF
TRBJ1-5 TRBV2 ASALRTGVRSNQPQH
TRBJ2-3 TRBV4-3 ASSQGQGKADTQY
TRBJ1-3 TRBV6-1 ASSEAFTGEAGNTIY
TRBJ1-1 TRBV5-6 ASSGQTGKTEAF
TRBJ1-6 TRBV5-1 ASSFEGSYNSPLH
TRBJ2-7 TRBV18 ASSTGTGLTYEQY
TRBJ1-1 TRBV7-2 ASSLAGYYTEAF
TRBJ1-1 TRBV27 ASSGWDRGNTEAF
TRBJ1-2 TRBV6-6 ASSQNRPNYYGYT
TRBJ1-5 TRBV4-1 ASSQDRGDYHYSNQPQH
TRBJ2-1 TRBV14 ASSQESRVTEQF
TRBJ2-3 TRBV11-2 ASSLGTGWDTQY
TRBJ1-4 TRBV5-5 ASSSRTVSNEKLF
TRBJ2-5 TRBV27 ASKLAGAEETQY
TRBJ2-2 TRBV10-3 AISESSLAGLNTGELF
TRBJ2-3 TRBV30 AWSRGDTQY
TRBJ1-1 TRBV7-2 ASSSYRDTEAF
TRBJ2-6 TRBV10-3 AINNRTGGANVLT
TRBJ1-4 TRBV11-2 ASGTRGATNEKLF
TRBJ2-3 TRBV27 ASSLGANSPDTQY
TRBJ2-2 TRBV18 ASQRPTGMNTGELF
TRBJ2-2 TRBV18 ASSPSGQRHDGELF
TRBJ2-5 TRBV11-2 ASSFQGGPETQY
TRBJ1-4 TRBV5-6 ASSTGGATNEKLF
TRBJ2-3 TRBV10-3 AISSGTGATDTQY
TRBJ1-5 TRBV6-6 ASTEGQGAVQPQH
TRBJ2-1 TRBV7-2 ASSLEPSGVGEQF
TRBJ2-1 TRBV18 ASSPEHEQF
TRBJ2-1 TRBV18 ASSPFGQSNYNEQF
TRBJ2-3 TRBV4-1 ASSRLGTGFEDTQY
TRBJ2-2 TRBV19 ASSIPPGQGTGELF
TRBJ1-6 TRBV7-2 ASSSRQIHNSPLH
TRBJ1-2 TRBV28 ASSSRQGWAYGYT